This paragraph covers one TCR beta chain sequence. This record belongs to a study of blood T cell repertoires in COVID-19. Using immunoSEQ multiplex PCR, the repertoire was profiled, and TCRdb retains in-frame clones only, with some absent. The table shows some 250,000 clones, with 65% to 90% occurring only once. V was cut by 5 bases and J by 5 bases, with 9 bases left in between. This CDR3 is 12 amino acids long. Germline CDR1 and CDR2: GTSNPN and SVGIG (reference sequence). Source material: PBMCs or T cells enriched from blood (not recorded which). This TCR came from a young man who had recovered from COVID-19. The chain uses TRBV30 and TRBJ2-2, with D possibly TRBD2 on 6 matching bases. The DNA of the CDR3 is TGTGCCTGGGCTCGGGGGACCGGGGAGCTGTTTTTT. As protein: CAWARGTGELFF.